Shown below are 15 T cell receptor beta chains from a single sample sequenced in a study of T cells in women clearing cervical HPV infection. TCRdb's table, derived via immunoSEQ multiplex PCR, lists solely in-frame clones and lacks some. The table gives more than 20,000 clones; the top ten clones make up roughly 5.5% of it. The source material was blood buffy coat. These receptors all come from a woman aged 18 to 69 with a cervical HPV16 infection that either progressed to CIN3+ or cleared (not recorded which).

Concerning this clone: The read comes to an end 3 residues before the CDR3 does, leaving the germline J gene to fill in the end. The J gene is TRBJ1-2, the V gene TRBV23-1, with D perhaps TRBD1 (5 bases). TRBV23-1 is classed as an ORF, of uncertain function. The CDR3 is made up of 12 amino acids. CDR3 protein: CASSQRGNDYTF. The sequenced CDR3 bases are TGCGCCAGCAGTCAAAGGGGAAATGAC.

Remarks on this clone: The read finishes 3 residues shy of the CDR3 end, and the germline J gene is used to complete it. V gene TRBV27 combines with J gene TRBJ2-1, with 10 bases lining up with TRBD1. Trimming removed 5 bases from V and 9 bases from J; junction bases left unmatched: 4. The V gene's germline CDR1 is MNHEY and CDR2 SMNVEV (reference sequence). The CDR3 runs 13 residues. Incomplete CDR3 DNA: TGTGCCAGCAGTCGTGACAGGGGGCGTGAG. Translating it yields CASSRDRGRE. The entire CDR3 protein is CASSRDRGREQFF.

With regard to this clone: The missing CDR3 end, 3 residues past where the read stops, is filled in from the germline J gene. V gene TRBV5-5 combines with J gene TRBJ1-4; no clear D. The ends were cut back, 0 bases at V and 0 bases at J, with 6 bases in the middle. CDR1 SGHKS and CDR2 YYEKEE come from the germline V gene (reference sequence). This CDR3 spans 15 amino acids. The sequenced part of the CDR3 DNA is TGTGCCAGCAGCTTGGCCCGTGCAACTAATGAAAAA. This codes for CASSLARATNEK. The whole CDR3 reads CASSLARATNEKLFF.

To note about this clone: At one of its ends the junction is not consistent with the germline gene, which may arise from a read error. The CDR3 is cut off 3 residues early in the read; its end comes from the germline J gene. The sample has other DNA sequences that encode this CDR3 too. The chain couples TRBV23-1 to TRBJ1-2, with 8 positions matching TRBD1. TRBV23-1 is treated as an ORF (open reading frame) with a function not yet certain. This CDR3 spans 16 amino acids. The CDR3 reads CASTHRGANNYYGYTF. The CDR3 bases that were read are TGCGCCAGTACACACAGGGGGGCCAACAACTATTATGGT.

Note on this clone: The CDR3 end is not reached by the read, which stops 3 residues before it; the germline J gene fills it in. The V gene is TRBV7-6, the J gene TRBJ2-1; 9 nucleotides align to TRBD2. V lost 1 base and J lost 0; bases outside the gene matches: 4. The CDR3 has 17 residues. Germline V gene sequence: CDR1 SGHVS, CDR2 FNYEAQ. CDR3: CASSLGLAGFSYNEQFF. CDR3 bases read: TGTGCCAGCAGCTTAGGCCTAGCGGGATTCTCCTACAATGAG.

A note on this clone: The sequence runs out 3 residues before the end of the CDR3; the remainder is reconstructed from the germline J gene. J is TRBJ1-5 and V is TRBV19; TRBD1 matches at 7 bases. CDR3 size: 14 residues. CDR1 and CDR2 (germline): LNHDA, SQIVND (reference sequence). Losses at the gene ends were 6 bases for V and 4 bases for J; bases not matched to a gene: 6. CDR3 bases read: TGTGCCAGTAGGATGACAGGGAATAATCAGCCC. This encodes CASRMTGNNQP. In full, the CDR3 reads CASRMTGNNQPQHF.

About this clone: The CDR3 is cut off 3 residues early in the read; its end comes from the germline J gene. J is TRBJ1-2 and V is TRBV20-1; 7 bases are shared with TRBD1. The germline V gene encodes CDR1 DFQATT and CDR2 SNEGSKA (reference sequence). Losses at the gene ends were 3 bases for V and 5 bases for J; bases not matched to a gene: 6. This CDR3 contains 13 residues. CDR3 DNA (partial): TGCAGTGCTAGTGCGGACAGGAGATATGGC. Protein sequence: CSASADRRYG. The full-length CDR3 reads as CSASADRRYGYTF.

The DNA read from the CDR3 is TGTGCCAGTCGAAAAGCAGGGGCAGCAACTAATGAAAAA. Its translation is CASRKAGAATNEK. The entire CDR3 is CASRKAGAATNEKLFF. The genes are TRBV19 and TRBJ1-4, with D possibly matching TRBD1 (6 bases). The CDR3 end is not reached by the read, which stops 3 residues before it; the germline J gene fills it in. Trimming took off 8 bases at V and 0 bases at J, with 16 bases between the two ends. Germline V gene lookup returns CDR1 LNHDA and CDR2 SQIVND (reference sequence). The CDR3 loop spans 16 amino acids.

Comments on this clone: Read data end 3 residues before the CDR3 end; the end is taken from the germline J gene. The chain combines TRBV5-1 with TRBJ2-5; perhaps TRBD1 as D (6 bases). Germline CDR1 is SGHRS and CDR2 is YFSETQ. V gave up 5 bases and J gave up 5 bases, with 19 bases separating them. The CDR3 has 15 amino acids. CDR3 in amino acids: CASSPNTGRGETQYF. The sequenced part of the CDR3 DNA is TGCGCCAGCAGTCCTAATACAGGGAGAGGGGAGACC.

Remarks on this clone: Coverage ceases 3 residues before the CDR3 finishes, and the germline J gene fills in the end. This chain uses TRBV19 with TRBJ2-5, with 10 bases matching TRBD2. CDR3 size: 16 residues. Germline V gene sequence: CDR1 LNHDA, CDR2 SQIVND (reference sequence). With 0 bases clipped from V and 3 bases from J, the junction kept 4 bases outside the gene matches. CDR3 sequence reads: CASSIEGLAGEETQYF. The CDR3 DNA, read in part, is TGTGCCAGTAGTATAGAGGGGCTAGCGGGGGAAGAGACC.

The sequenced CDR3 bases are TGCGCCAGCAGCTTCGTCTTTAGCGAGGGAGGGGAGACC. Translating it yields CASSFVFSEGGET. The whole CDR3 region reads CASSFVFSEGGETQYF. This sequence joins TRBV5-1 and TRBJ2-5, with 7 bases fitting TRBD2. The read gets to within 3 residues of the CDR3 end, and the germline J gene fills in the rest. This CDR3 has 16 amino acids. Germline V gene sequence: CDR1 SGHRS, CDR2 YFSETQ. Trimming removed 2 bases from V and 5 bases from J; junction bases left unmatched: 12.

As regards this clone: Coverage ceases 3 residues before the CDR3 finishes, and the germline J gene fills in the end. V is TRBV5-6 and J is TRBJ2-3; TRBD2 is a possible D gene (5 bases). Germline V gives CDR1 SGHDT, CDR2 YYEEEE. This CDR3 comprises 15 residues. CDR3 residues: CASSGQTRFGETQYF. CDR3 DNA, as far as it was read: TGTGCCAGCAGCGGCCAGACTCGCTTCGGGGAGACG.

Details on this clone: The CDR3 is cut off 3 residues early in the read; its end comes from the germline J gene. The rearrangement links TRBV5-6 to TRBJ2-7; the match to TRBD1 covers 10 bases. The V gene's germline CDR1 is SGHDT and CDR2 YYEEEE. Trimming at V came to 4 bases and at J to 2 bases, leaving 3 bases not matched to a gene. The CDR3 extends over 14 amino acids. CDR3 loop: CASSPGTGAYEQYF. The CDR3 DNA, read in part, is TGTGCCAGCAGCCCCGGGACAGGGGCCTACGAG.

A word on this clone: The read ends 3 residues early relative to the CDR3; the germline J gene fills the gap. The chain links TRBV12-3 or TRBV12-4 to TRBJ2-7, with TRBD1 identical over 7 bases. The junction had 9 bases not matched to a gene; V was cut back by 7 bases and J by 3 bases. The CDR3 extends over 14 amino acids. Incomplete CDR3 DNA: TGTGCCAGCACCTTAGGGGGCAGGGACTACGAG. It is translated as CASTLGGRDYE. The entire CDR3 protein reads CASTLGGRDYEQYF.

Note on this clone: The read is 3 residues too short to cover the CDR3 end, so that end is filled in from the germline J gene. The rearrangement joins TRBV9 to TRBJ2-3; TRBD2 matches at 8 bases. V shed 0 bases, J shed 6 bases, and the junction held 3 bases outside the gene matches. This CDR3 contains 14 residues. From germline, CDR1 is SGDLS and CDR2 YYNGEE. The sequenced CDR3 bases are TGTGCCAGCAGCGTAGCCGGGGGGGCGGATACG. It specifies CASSVAGGADT. In full, the CDR3 reads CASSVAGGADTQYF.